This TCR beta chain was profiled in a study of cytomegalovirus exposure and HLA in healthy donors. CDR3 size: 15 residues. CDR1 and CDR2 (germline): MNHEY, SVGAGI. V lost 2 bases to trimming and J lost 0 bases; unmatched junction nucleotides: 3. Both 60 Vbeta primers and 13 Jbeta primers went into the PCR. Some clones are missing from TCRdb's copy, which holds only in-frame ones; the method was immunoSEQ multiplex PCR. The sample holds about 120,000 clones, around 81% seen once. To note about this clone: Its antigen is undetermined.

Study-wide results and limits: Listed as cytomegalovirus-associated were 164 TCR beta chains.

The rearrangement links TRBV6-5 to TRBJ2-7; TRBD1 agrees at 8 bases. This receptor was identified in a woman aged 25 to 39 in good health and CMV-seronegative. The sequenced sample was PBMCs. As DNA, the CDR3 is TGTGCCAGCAGTTACGAAGGGACAGGCTCCTACGAGCAGTACTTC. Residues: CASSYEGTGSYEQYF.